This entry concerns a single T cell receptor (beta chain). The antigen this receptor binds is unknown. The record has no base qualities; no much larger clone is one base away. Other DNA sequences from this sample encode an identical CDR3 as well. Each collaborating institution followed its own protocols to collect whole blood in K2EDTA tubes. For TCRbeta analysis, collaborators shipped samples as frozen whole blood, isolated PBMCs, or DNA extracted from either of those sample types. The sample is drawn from a study of blood T cell repertoires in COVID-19 (dated by TCRdb to about 2020). Looking at the study overall: The collaborator samples originated in the United States, Italy and Spain and spanned the acute and convalescent phases of COVID-19. The samples were drawn from the first 160 participants of the ongoing ImmuneRACE study and from more than 1,000 subjects provided by 6 global collaborators. The material from the prospective study consisted of cDNA or gDNA derived from T cells, B-cell-depleted T cells, or PBMCs. Where HLA class I and class II types were available, the types were taken from metadata supplied by the sample provider, not from assay-based typing. The repertoires were released in a freely available public database meant as a resource for research on the immune response to SARS-CoV-2. A de-identified subject ID, COVID-19 status, age in years and sex were almost always included in the sample metadata. The dataset comprised deeply sampled blood TCRbeta repertoires from subjects exposed to, actively infected with, or recovered from COVID-19. The paper as a whole reports these results and caveats: How much clinical and demographic metadata was included differed by source and by participant, and the metadata was provided uncurated.

The CDR3 runs 15 residues from the cysteine to the phenylalanine. Only the CDR3 DNA is retained, 45 bases long and in frame from the first base. Based on the germline V gene (reference sequence), the CDR1 and CDR2 sequences are LNHDA and SQIVND. V gives up 3 bases and J gives up 0 bases, and the segment between their germline ends measures 9 bases. The immunoSEQ Assay, a bias-controlled multiplex PCR, was used to amplify TCRbeta CDR3 regions from genomic DNA. The original pipeline was this. The number of nucleated cells in each sample was estimated from the amplification of reference gene primers within the assay. To quantify the absolute abundance of each unique TCRbeta CDR3 rearrangement, sequence reads were collapsed and filtered. For each sample, productive Simpson clonality was calculated as the square root of Simpson's diversity index across productive rearrangements. TCRdb mirrors the immuneACCESS table, restricted to in-frame sequences. Some clones are absent from its copies; in checked studies, under half trace to an unresolved V gene, and the reason for the others is unknown. D and trimming come from the DNA, and the V and J calls and clone size come from that table. This sample lists about 33,000 clones; 70% to 90% were detected once. The top ten clonotypes cover around 2.4% of the sample.

The sequence was collected from a human donor in a cohort sampled during active COVID-19. The rearrangement combines TRBV19 with TRBJ1-5, with TRBD1 perhaps the D gene, on 6 matching bases. Sequencing was done on a sample of peripheral blood. The CDR3 amino acid sequence is: CASSIGTYSNQPQHF. The DNA reads as follows: TGTGCCAGTAGTATTGGGACATATAGCAATCAGCCCCAGCATTTT. The full variable domain, with segments outside the CDR3 supplied by the reference TRBV19 and TRBJ1-5 proteins, appears as DGGITQSPKYLFRKEGQNVTLSCEQNLNHDAMYWYRQDPGQGLRLIYYSQIVNDFQKGDIAEGYSVSREKKESFPLTVTSAQKNPTAFYLCASSIGTYSNQPQHFGDGTRLSIL.